The present entry profiles one T cell receptor (beta chain) with its context. Its target is unknown. Described treatment: oral pan-JAK inhibitor, 5-10 mg twice daily. This CDR3 spans 13 amino acids. Germline-derived CDR1 and CDR2 are ENHRY and SYGVKD. Germline trimming cut 6 bases from V and 2 bases from J; bases unmatched to any gene: 3. In each case, RNA was isolated and then reverse transcribed into cDNA as the sequencing template. Clones were read by immunoSEQ multiplex PCR, and TCRdb kept only the in-frame ones, dropping some. This table has about 64,000 clones, about 43% appearing once. The data derive from a study of CD8+ T cells in alopecia areata. Background on the study: The study gave treated patients oral tofacitinib at 5 to 10 mg twice daily.

Whole-study findings and limits: Normal scalp had lower clonality than lesional scalp, with alopecia totalis/universalis lesions showing this most strongly.

The sequence derives from a human donor with alopecia areata. The rearrangement uses TRBV10-3 and TRBJ2-7, with 8 bases fitting TRBD1. The sequences come from CD8+ T cells sorted from blood, collected at roughly week 38, from a patient treated with tofacitinib. The CDR3 sequence is CAIRGTGPYEQYF. The CDR3 coding sequence is TGTGCCATCAGAGGGACAGGTCCCTACGAGCAGTACTTC.